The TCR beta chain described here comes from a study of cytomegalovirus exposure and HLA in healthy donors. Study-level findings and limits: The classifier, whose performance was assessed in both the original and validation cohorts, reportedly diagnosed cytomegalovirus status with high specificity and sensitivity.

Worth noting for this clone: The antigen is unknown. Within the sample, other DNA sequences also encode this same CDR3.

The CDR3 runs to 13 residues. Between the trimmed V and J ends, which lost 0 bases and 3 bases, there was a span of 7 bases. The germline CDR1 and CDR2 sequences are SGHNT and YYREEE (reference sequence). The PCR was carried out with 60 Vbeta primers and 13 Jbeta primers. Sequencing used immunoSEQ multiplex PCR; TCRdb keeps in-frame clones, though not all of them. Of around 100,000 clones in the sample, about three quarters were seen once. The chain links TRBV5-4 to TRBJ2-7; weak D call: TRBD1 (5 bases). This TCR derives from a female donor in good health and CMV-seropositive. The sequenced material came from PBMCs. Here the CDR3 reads CASSLGGGYEQYF. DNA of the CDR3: TGTGCCAGCAGCTTGGGGGGCGGCTACGAGCAGTACTTC. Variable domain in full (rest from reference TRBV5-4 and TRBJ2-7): ETGVTQSPTHLIKTRGQQVTLRCSSQSGHNTVSWYQQALGQGPQFIFQYYREEENGRGNFPPRFSGLQFPNYSSELNVNALELDDSALYLCASSLGGGYEQYFGPGTRLTVT.